The 8 T cell receptor beta chains in this list originate from one sample, sequenced in a study of cytomegalovirus exposure and HLA in healthy donors. Primers included in the PCR were 60 Vbeta and 13 Jbeta primers. Clones were sequenced by immunoSEQ multiplex PCR, and TCRdb holds only the in-frame ones, with some missing. This sample has about 140,000 clones, with 70% found just once. Sequencing used PBMCs. The source of these receptors is a woman aged 25-40 years in good health and CMV-seronegative.

The sample holds a few counts of this clone. V gene TRBV4-2 combines with J gene TRBJ1-2; TRBD1 agrees at 7 bases. Per germline, CDR1 LGHNA and CDR2 YNFKEQ. The V segment lost 5 bases and the J segment 4 bases; nucleotides outside the gene matches: 10. This CDR3 contains 15 residues. In DNA, the CDR3 is TGTGCCAGCAGCTTGCGAGGGGGCCTAAGCTATGGCTACACCTTC. Translated, it gives CASSLRGGLSYGYTF.

This clone was detected only a few times. The rearrangement links TRBV10-1 to TRBJ2-7; 9 nucleotides agree with TRBD1. CDR1 is WNHNN and CDR2 is SYGVQD in the germline V gene (reference sequence). Trimming at V came to 5 bases and at J to 0 bases, leaving 5 bases not matched to a gene. The CDR3 covers 15 residues. CDR3 in amino acids: CASSYGQGSSYEQYF. Here the CDR3 DNA reads TGCGCCAGCAGTTACGGACAGGGGAGCTCCTACGAGCAGTACTTC.

The rearrangement joins TRBV7-9 to TRBJ2-7; no firm D call. Trimming stripped 1 base from V and 3 bases from J, with 7 bases between. The CDR3 length is 13 residues. Germline lookup yields CDR1 SEHNR and CDR2 FQNEAQ (reference sequence). The CDR3 region has the DNA TGTGCCAGCAGCTTAGGACCCAACTACGAGCAGTACGTC. It translates to CASSLGPNYEQYV.

This rearrangement joins TRBV7-8 to TRBJ1-1; the match to TRBD1 covers 10 bases. Unmatched junction bases numbered 5, after V lost 6 bases and J lost 4 bases. The CDR3 extends over 14 amino acids. Looked up from germline, CDR1 is SGHVS and CDR2 is FQNEAQ. Here the CDR3 reads CASSGRDRGTEAFF. In nucleotides, the CDR3 is TGTGCCAGCAGTGGTAGGGACAGGGGCACTGAAGCTTTCTTT.

The V and J genes are TRBV6-1 and TRBJ1-5; D ambiguous. V was clipped by 4 bases and J by 9 bases, with 10 bases between them. CDR1 MNHNS and CDR2 SASEGT come from the germline V gene. The CDR3 extends over 12 amino acids. CDR3 residues: CASSVFAGPQHF. DNA for the CDR3: TGTGCCAGCAGTGTTTTCGCCGGGCCCCAGCATTTT.

This CDR3 is CASSVGGLNTDTQYF. CDR3 in DNA: TGTGCCAGCAGCGTAGGGGGGCTCAACACAGATACGCAGTATTTT. The chain combines TRBV9 with TRBJ2-3; possibly TRBD1 for D (6 bases). Trimming pared 0 bases from V and 2 bases from J, leaving 10 bases between. CDR1 and CDR2 (germline): SGDLS, YYNGEE. The CDR3 contains 15 residues.

The chain has TRBV19 and TRBJ2-5, with 8 nucleotides matching TRBD1. This CDR3 spans 17 amino acids. The germline V gene has CDR1 LNHDA and CDR2 SQIVND (reference sequence). V dropped 5 bases and J dropped 0; count of bases not matched to a gene: 11. CDR3 residues: CASSLKTGVSYQETQYF. CDR3 sequence (DNA): TGTGCCAGTAGTCTTAAGACAGGGGTCTCGTACCAAGAGACCCAGTACTTC.

V and J are TRBV23-1 and TRBJ1-2; D possibly corresponds to TRBD1 (5 bases). TRBV23-1 is assigned to the ORF class and has an uncertain function. This CDR3 has 17 residues. Trimming removed 3 bases from V and 4 bases from J, with 21 bases in between. CDR3 in DNA: TGCGCCAGCAGTCACGGGCAGGGATTTCATAGTGGCTATGGCTACACCTTC. This sequence encodes CASSHGQGFHSGYGYTF.